This T cell receptor (beta chain) is drawn from a study of cytomegalovirus exposure and HLA in healthy donors. This clone was seen only a few times. What it recognizes is unknown. PCR amplification relied on 60 Vbeta primers (plus 13 Jbeta primers). The assay was immunoSEQ multiplex PCR, and TCRdb's table has in-frame clones only and misses some. The sample lists over 90,000 clones, about four fifths occurring once. General study points: A later analysis linked a missense DCLRE1C variant to TCR beta V- and J-gene trimming. In a later analysis, TCR association rates varied by HLA locus: DRB1 most, HLA-C fewest.

After removal of 5 bases from V and 7 bases from J, the junction contained 7 bases not matched to a gene. CDR3 length equals 13 residues. Germline loops: CDR1 SEHNR, CDR2 FQNEAQ (reference sequence). The receptor was derived from a middle-aged man in good health and CMV-seropositive. The chain links TRBV7-9 to TRBJ1-1; 7 bases are shared with TRBD1. Source material: PBMCs. The CDR3 DNA is TGTGCCAGCAGCCGGGGACAGACCCTTGAAGCTTTCTTT. It is translated as CASSRGQTLEAFF.